This TCR beta chain derives from a study of T cells after yellow fever vaccination. Trimming removed 4 bases from V and 7 bases from J, with 16 bases in between. CDR3 length: 14 residues. This clonotype was seen ten or more times. TCRdb itself ran the 5' RACE reads through MiXCR, one entry per CDR3 protein. The data hold over 100,000 distinct CDR3 sequences, with roughly 8.4% observed a single time. The chain recombines TRBV12-3 or TRBV12-4 with TRBJ2-5; D may be TRBD2 (5 bases). The clonotype comes from a man aged 25-40 years who received the YFV17D yellow fever vaccine. The sequencing here drew on CD8+ T cells sorted from PBMCs, taken 45 days after the yellow fever booster vaccination. In DNA, the CDR3 is TGTGCCAGCAGTTCCCTCTCGGAGGTTCGGACCCAGTACTTC. Its translation: CASSSLSEVRTQYF.